This passage covers 25 T cell receptor beta chains from one sample sequenced in a study of beta chain features in type 1 diabetes. Study-wide points: Moderate but significant shortening of TCRB CDR3s was recorded in all four CD4+ subsets from Type 1 diabetes patients.

For these TCRs, the target antigens are not known. The study reverse transcribed the entire isolated RNA, so it sequenced expressed TCRB transcripts. Produced via immunoSEQ multiplex PCR; TCRdb's table is partial and in-frame only. The table includes some 240,000 clones, 16% detected once. The sequencing sample was made of naive CD4+ T cells from blood. These receptors all stem from a man under 40 with type 1 diabetes.

V and J are TRBV18 and TRBJ2-5; 10 bases fit TRBD1. CDR1 is KGHSH and CDR2 is LQKENI in the germline V gene. This CDR3 has 14 amino acids. Trimming took 6 bases from V and 2 from J; bases not matched to a gene: 3. Here the CDR3 reads CASSWTGGQETQYF. In DNA, the CDR3 is TGTGCCAGCTCCTGGACAGGGGGGCAAGAGACCCAGTACTTC.

The chain links TRBV20-1 to TRBJ2-3; the D gene is possibly TRBD1 (6 bases). Trimming pared 8 bases from V and 4 bases from J, leaving 10 bases between. Germline V gene lookup returns CDR1 DFQATT and CDR2 SNEGSKA (reference sequence). This CDR3 comprises 11 residues. The DNA of the CDR3 is TGCAGTAAACAGGGTCCAGATACGCAGTATTTT. Encoded protein: CSKQGPDTQYF.

This clone has only a few counts. At the DNA level, this CDR3 is encoded by other sequences in the same sample as well. The CDR3 protein is CAISESGYGYTF. CDR3 sequence (DNA): TGTGCCATCAGTGAGTCTGGCTATGGCTACACCTTC. The chain uses TRBV10-3 and TRBJ1-2; D gene ambiguous. This CDR3 has 12 amino acids. The ends were cut back, 0 bases at V and 4 bases at J, with 3 bases in the middle. From germline, CDR1 is ENHRY and CDR2 SYGVKD.

This sequence joins TRBV29-1 and TRBJ1-2, with a possible D match to TRBD1 (6 bases). V was cut by 7 bases and J by 8 bases, with 17 bases left in between. The CDR3 spans 12 residues. Per the germline V gene, CDR1 is SQVTM and CDR2 is ANQGSEA. CDR3 DNA: TGCAGCGCAGGGGATACGGCGTGGGGCTACACCTTC. The encoded protein is CSAGDTAWGYTF.

The sample holds a few counts of this clone. The chain joins TRBV9 to TRBJ2-7; tentatively, D is TRBD2 (6 bases). The CDR3 loop spans 14 amino acids. The germline V gene has CDR1 SGDLS and CDR2 YYNGEE. V lost 0 bases, J lost 4 bases, and 11 bases lay in between. The CDR3 spells CASSVEGSGYEQYF. The CDR3 region has the DNA TGTGCCAGCAGCGTAGAGGGAAGCGGGTACGAGCAGTACTTC.

The genes are TRBV9 and TRBJ2-3; the D is unclear. Trimming left V 3 bases short and J 7 bases short, with 9 bases between. Germline V lookup: CDR1 SGDLS, CDR2 YYNGEE. This CDR3 has 12 residues. In nucleotides, the CDR3 is TGTGCCAGCAGCGAGGTGGGAAATACGCAGTATTTT. The encoded protein is CASSEVGNTQYF. Variable domain in full (rest from reference TRBV9 and TRBJ2-3): DSGVTQTPKHLITATGQRVTLRCSPRSGDLSVYWYQQSLDQGLQFLIQYYNGEERAKGNILERFSAQQFPDLHSELNLSSLELGDSALYFCASSEVGNTQYFGPGTRLTVL.

This clone was detected a few times. The rearrangement joins TRBV6-5 to TRBJ2-4; maybe TRBD1 (5 bases). CDR3 size: 16 residues. V was trimmed by 2 bases and J by 1 base, leaving 12 bases between them. Germline-derived CDR1 and CDR2 are MNHEY and SVGAGI. The CDR3 here is CASSYGQGEAKNIQYF. The CDR3 DNA reads as TGTGCCAGCAGTTACGGGCAGGGTGAGGCCAAAAACATTCAGTACTTC.

This clone has only a few counts. The rearrangement joins TRBV27 to TRBJ2-1; 11 positions match TRBD2. The germline CDR1 and CDR2 sequences are MNHEY and SMNVEV (reference sequence). V was pared by 5 bases and J by 8 bases, with 8 bases of the junction left unmatched. The length of the CDR3 is 15 residues. This CDR3 is CASSNLAGGRDEQFF. CDR3 in DNA: TGTGCCAGCAGTAACCTAGCGGGAGGAAGAGATGAGCAGTTCTTC.

V is TRBV5-1 and J is TRBJ2-1; D call uncertain. The CDR3 spans 14 residues. Germline V gene sequence: CDR1 SGHRS, CDR2 YFSETQ. The V gene lost 6 bases and the J gene lost 4 bases, with 14 bases spanning the gap. CDR3: CASTSLADYNEQFF. The CDR3 nucleotides read TGCGCCAGCACCAGTCTGGCCGATTACAATGAGCAGTTCTTC.

This clone was found a few times. The V and J genes are TRBV29-1 and TRBJ1-5; the D is unclear. Between the trimmed V and J ends, which lost 4 bases and 1 base, there was a span of 8 bases. Germline CDR1 and CDR2: SQVTM and ANQGSEA. CDR3 size: 13 residues. The CDR3 DNA follows: TGCAGCGTTGGCGTATCCAGCAATCAGCCCCAGCATTTT. Translating it yields CSVGVSSNQPQHF.

This chain links TRBV29-1 with TRBJ1-5; D call uncertain. The V gene's germline CDR1 is SQVTM and CDR2 ANQGSEA. This CDR3 is built from 13 residues. V lost 6 bases and J 0 bases, leaving 9 bases between the germline ends. The CDR3 bases are TGCAGCGTCGTAGTCAATAGCAATCAGCCCCAGCATTTT. Translating it yields CSVVVNSNQPQHF.

This clone was detected a few times. The chain combines TRBV28 with TRBJ2-5; the D is unclear. Germline CDR1 is MDHEN and CDR2 is SYDVKM. V was cut by 9 bases and J by 2 bases, with 13 bases left in between. The CDR3 is 13 residues long. The CDR3 protein is CASHSGNQETQYF. The DNA of the CDR3 is TGTGCCAGTCACTCGGGTAATCAAGAGACCCAGTACTTC.

This clone was seen a few times. This chain links TRBV2 with TRBJ2-7; TRBD2 matches at 8 bases. V lost 9 bases and J lost 4; bases outside the gene matches: 8. Per the germline V gene, CDR1 is SNHLY and CDR2 is FYNNEI. The CDR3 has 13 amino acids. The CDR3 sequence: CASSSGSSYEQYF. CDR3 DNA: TGTGCCAGTTCCAGCGGGAGCTCGTACGAGCAGTACTTC. The variable domain in full, completed from reference TRBV2 and TRBJ2-7, reads EPEVTQTPSHQVTQMGQEVILRCVPISNHLYFYWYRQILGQKVEFLVSFYNNEISEKSEIFDDQFSVERPDGSNFTLKIRSTKLEDSAMYFCASSSGSSYEQYFGPGTRLTVT.

This clone appeared a few times. The chain uses TRBV7-9 and TRBJ2-4; 10 nucleotides agree with TRBD1. Germline V gene sequence: CDR1 SEHNR, CDR2 FQNEAQ (reference sequence). Germline trimming cut 1 base from V and 6 bases from J; bases unmatched to any gene: 9. The CDR3 covers 17 residues. CDR3 loop: CASSLVGGQGVGNIQYF. CDR3 DNA sequence: TGTGCCAGCAGCTTAGTAGGAGGACAGGGGGTAGGAAACATTCAGTACTTC.

A remark on this clone: Other nucleotide sequences from this sample produce the same CDR3. The rearrangement joins TRBV20-1 to TRBJ2-7; D is unclear. This CDR3 comprises 11 residues. Germline V gives CDR1 DFQATT, CDR2 SNEGSKA (reference sequence). V was cut by 2 bases and J by 3 bases, with 5 bases left in between. CDR3 nucleotide sequence: TGCAGTGCTAGACTCATCTACGAGCAGTACTTC. Translating it yields CSARLIYEQYF.

V is TRBV30 and J is TRBJ1-2; 8 bases are a match to TRBD1. Trimming removed 6 bases from V and 6 bases from J; junction bases left unmatched: 15. This CDR3 has 15 amino acids. CDR1 is GTSNPN and CDR2 is SVGIG in the germline V gene (reference sequence). The CDR3 spells CACSPIGTGLNGYTF. The CDR3 coding sequence is TGTGCCTGCAGCCCGATTGGGACAGGTTTGAATGGCTACACCTTC.

This clone was seen only a few times. The chain employs TRBV5-1 and TRBJ2-3; a possible D gene is TRBD1 (6 bases). CDR3 size: 15 residues. V lost 0 bases and J lost 0, with 8 bases in between. CDR1 and CDR2 (germline): SGHRS, YFSETQ. CDR3 region: CASSLVQGSTDTQYF. DNA for the CDR3: TGCGCCAGCAGCTTGGTTCAGGGGAGCACAGATACGCAGTATTTT. The full variable domain, with the rest looked up from reference TRBV5-1 and TRBJ2-3, is KAGVTQTPRYLIKTRGQQVTLSCSPISGHRSVSWYQQTPGQGLQFLFEYFSETQRNKGNFPGRFSGRQFSNSRSEMNVSTLELGDSALYLCASSLVQGSTDTQYFGPGTRLTVL.

This clone was seen a handful of times. The chain combines TRBV6-1 with TRBJ1-1, with 9 bases lining up with TRBD1. The CDR3 has 16 amino acids. The ends lost 3 bases at V and 1 base at J; junction bases unmatched: 6. From germline, CDR1 is MNHNS and CDR2 SASEGT. For the CDR3, the DNA is TGTGCCAGCAGTGATTTGGACAGGGGAAAGAACACTGAAGCTTTCTTT. Protein sequence: CASSDLDRGKNTEAFF.

This clone was seen a handful of times. V and J are TRBV20-1 and TRBJ2-5; no reliable D call. CDR3 length equals 11 residues. The germline CDR1 and CDR2 sequences are DFQATT and SNEGSKA (reference sequence). Trimming removed 6 bases at V and 2 bases at J, with 7 bases between. The DNA for the CDR3 is TGCAGTGCACATAAACAAGAGACCCAGTACTTC. Translation: CSAHKQETQYF.

The chain uses TRBV29-1 and TRBJ2-7; 7 bases are a match to TRBD1. Unmatched junction bases numbered 11, after V lost 4 bases and J lost 5 bases. The germline CDR1 and CDR2 sequences are SQVTM and ANQGSEA. CDR3 size: 14 residues. The CDR3 loop reads CSVVGTAGGNEQYF. The CDR3 nucleotides read TGCAGCGTTGTAGGTACGGCAGGGGGTAACGAGCAGTACTTC.

The chain uses TRBV20-1 and TRBJ1-1; no reliable D call. The CDR3 sequence is 11 residues long. Germline loops: CDR1 DFQATT, CDR2 SNEGSKA (reference sequence). V shed 6 bases and J shed 5 bases, with 10 bases lying between them. CDR3 in DNA: TGCAGTGCCCGGAGGGTTACTGAAGCTTTCTTT. It yields the protein CSARRVTEAFF.

The chain has TRBV29-1 and TRBJ2-7; perhaps D is TRBD1 or TRBD2 (5 bases each). The V and J ends lost 5 bases and 1 base respectively, with 9 bases between them. The CDR3 spans 12 residues. Per the germline V gene, CDR1 is SQVTM and CDR2 is ANQGSEA. CDR3 DNA: TGCAGCGTTCTTGAGGGGTCCTACGAGCAGTACTTC. Translation: CSVLEGSYEQYF.

This clone was observed a handful of times. This chain joins TRBV15 and TRBJ2-1; 11 nucleotides line up with TRBD2. The CDR3 loop spans 15 amino acids. J lost 4 bases, V lost 6 bases, and 5 bases had no gene match. Germline V gene sequence: CDR1 LNHNV, CDR2 YYDKDF (reference sequence). CDR3 residues: CATRETSGTYNEQFF. DNA of the CDR3: TGTGCCACCAGAGAGACTAGCGGGACTTACAATGAGCAGTTCTTC.

The chain joins TRBV5-1 to TRBJ2-3; possible D gene TRBD1, 5 bases. Looked up from germline, CDR1 is SGHRS and CDR2 is YFSETQ. Trimming took off 3 bases at V and 3 bases at J, with 11 bases between the two ends. The CDR3 spans 14 residues. The CDR3, as DNA: TGCGCCAGCAGCTCCAGGGCGACTACAGATACGCAGTATTTT. Its translation is CASSSRATTDTQYF.

This clone occurred a few times. This CDR3 is CASSWDFSPDTQYF. Written as DNA, the CDR3 is TGCGCCAGCAGCTGGGACTTTAGCCCGGATACGCAGTATTTT. The chain carries TRBV5-1 and TRBJ2-3; D is possibly TRBD2 (6 bases). The length of the CDR3 is 14 residues. V lost 3 bases to trimming and J lost 6 bases, with 14 bases between them. Germline assignment: CDR1 SGHRS and CDR2 YFSETQ. Variable domain in full (rest from reference TRBV5-1 and TRBJ2-3): KAGVTQTPRYLIKTRGQQVTLSCSPISGHRSVSWYQQTPGQGLQFLFEYFSETQRNKGNFPGRFSGRQFSNSRSEMNVSTLELGDSALYLCASSWDFSPDTQYFGPGTRLTVL.